Sequencing of this T cell receptor (beta chain) was carried out in a study of CD8+ T cells in alopecia areata. Background on the study: A regimen of oral tofacitinib, 5 to 10 mg twice daily, was given to treated patients.

To note about this clone: Its target is unknown.

Reverse transcription of extracted RNA yielded cDNA, which provided the sequencing template. Assay used: immunoSEQ multiplex PCR; TCRdb lists only in-frame clones, some missing. Of 75,000 to 100,000 clones detected, 40% to 45% appear once; the ten largest clones hold roughly 0.83%. Study conclusions and caveats: Greater clonality was observed in lesional scalp samples, especially alopecia totalis/universalis, versus normal scalp.

Peripheral blood and lesional scalp punch biopsies were taken from alopecia areata patients. The authors sorted CD4+ and CD8+ T cells from PBMCs. Germline V lookup: CDR1 DFQATT, CDR2 SNEGSKA (reference sequence). The V end lost 2 bases, the J end lost 4 bases, and 5 bases lay between the germline ends. CDR3 size: 11 residues. The chain couples TRBV20-1 to TRBJ2-5; the D gene is possibly TRBD1 (5 bases). This sequence originates from a human donor with alopecia areata. The sequenced sample consisted of CD4+ T cells sorted from blood. The CDR3 coding sequence is TGCAGTGCTAGAAGGGGAGAGACCCAGTACTTC. Protein product: CSARRGETQYF.